This TCR beta chain derives from a study of blood T cell repertoires in COVID-19. Study at large: PBMCs, B-cell-depleted T cells, or T cells were the source of the cDNA or gDNA that made up the material.

The study assigned cohorts using participant-reported clinical history. Recovered Cohort 3 donors showed two negative PCRs, clearance, or symptom resolution. Clones were sequenced by immunoSEQ multiplex PCR, and TCRdb holds only the in-frame ones, with some missing. The table lists 110,000 to 150,000 clones, 78% of them singletons. The germline V gene has CDR1 MNHEY and CDR2 SMNVEV (reference sequence). Trimming took 5 bases from V and 0 from J; bases not matched to a gene: 7. The CDR3 is made up of 16 amino acids. The rearrangement links TRBV27 to TRBJ1-3; 7 bases map to TRBD1. The origin of this receptor is a woman between 50 and 59 years old who had recovered from COVID-19. Sequencing was carried out using PBMCs or T cells enriched from blood (not recorded which). The CDR3 nucleotides read TGTGCCAGCAGTAGATCTGGGACAGCCTCTGGAAACACCATATATTTT. Residues: CASSRSGTASGNTIYF.